The rows below give T cell receptor beta chains drawn from one sample of a study of identical twins. TCRdb re-analysed the 5' RACE reads in MiXCR, keeping a single row per CDR3 protein. The sample carries roughly 690,000 distinct CDR3 sequences, over 5% recorded once. Sequencing was done on a sample of naive T cells sorted from blood. All receptors come from a man in his late teens or twenties in good health. CDR3s include the opening cysteine and the closing phenylalanine or tryptophan. A D gene is named only where the DNA matches it firmly. Some rows have no size entry. The others give once, few or many, or a class for an expanded clone.

J	size	V	D	DNA	CDR3
TRBJ2-3	many	TRBV18	-	TGTGCCAGCTCCCGAGGTACTAGCACAGATACGCAGTATTTT	CASSRGTSTDTQYF
TRBJ2-7	-	TRBV7-2	TRBD1	TGTGCCAGCAGCTTTTTGCCGGACAGGGGCTACGAGCAGTACTTC	CASSFLPDRGYEQYF
TRBJ2-7	many	TRBV24-1	-	TGTGCCACTCCGACTATGGACAGCTTGAGCTCCTACGAGCAGTACTTC	CATPTMDSLSSYEQYF
TRBJ2-5	few	TRBV29-1	-	TGCAGCTTCTCGGTGGACCAAGAGACCCAGTACTTC	CSFSVDQETQYF
TRBJ1-5	few	TRBV20-1	TRBD1	TGCAGTGCTGCCCGGACAGGTAGCAATCAGCCCCAGCATTTT	CSAARTGSNQPQHF
TRBJ2-3	many	TRBV20-1	TRBD2	TGCAGTGCTCGGACTAGCGGGAGGGCAGCAGATACGCAGTATTTT	CSARTSGRAADTQYF
TRBJ2-1	many	TRBV29-1	-	TGCAGCGGTGACCACGGGAATGAGCAGTTCTTC	CSGDHGNEQFF
TRBJ1-4	-	TRBV4-2	TRBD1	TGTGCCAGCAGCCAGATATACCCCCCCGACAGGGCTAATGAAAAACTGTTTTTT	CASSQIYPPDRANEKLFF
TRBJ2-3	few	TRBV6-5	-	TGTGCCAGCAGTTCCGTGACCCCGGATACGCAGTATTTT	CASSSVTPDTQYF
TRBJ2-3	few	TRBV20-1	TRBD1	TGCAGTGCTAGGACAGGGATCACAGATACGCAGTATTTT	CSARTGITDTQYF
TRBJ1-1	-	TRBV6-1	-	TGTGCCAGCAGTGAATTTGTTCAGGGCACTGAAGCTTTCTTT	CASSEFVQGTEAFF
TRBJ2-1	many	TRBV5-1	TRBD1	TGCGCCAGCAGCCGAACAGGGGGTTATTACAATGAGCAGTTCTTC	CASSRTGGYYNEQFF
TRBJ1-5	-	TRBV4-1	-	TGCGCCAGCAGCCAAGTGGGACCGAACCCTAGCAATCAGCCCCAGCATTTT	CASSQVGPNPSNQPQHF
TRBJ2-1	many	TRBV24-1	-	TGTGCCACCAGTGCCAGCGACAATGAGCAGTTCTTC	CATSASDNEQFF
TRBJ1-1	-	TRBV5-1	-	TGCGCCAGCAGCTTGGAAACTGCGGGACAAGAAGCTTTCTTT	CASSLETAGQEAFF
TRBJ2-6	few	TRBV12-3/TRBV12-4	TRBD2	TGTGCCAGCAGTCCTACTTGGGGGGGATCTGGGGCCAACGTCCTGACTTTC	CASSPTWGGSGANVLTF
TRBJ2-1	many	TRBV12-3/TRBV12-4	TRBD2	TGTGCCAGCAGAGAGCTCGGGGGGTCCTACAATGAGCAGTTCTTC	CASRELGGSYNEQFF
TRBJ2-1	many	TRBV20-1	TRBD1	TGCAGTGCTAGAGATCAAGGACAGGGGAGGAATGAGCAGTTCTTC	CSARDQGQGRNEQFF
TRBJ1-1	-	TRBV2	-	TGTGCCAGCAGGAGAGAAGGACAGCCGAACACTGAAGCTTTCTTT	CASRREGQPNTEAFF
TRBJ1-1	few	TRBV6-1	-	TGTGCCAGCAGTAAAGTCGAGGGCACTGAAGCTTTCTTT	CASSKVEGTEAFF
TRBJ2-1	-	TRBV10-3	-	TGTGCCATCAGTAATAACGGCGGTTACAATGAGCAGTTCTTC	CAISNNGGYNEQFF
TRBJ1-4	many	TRBV12-3/TRBV12-4	-	TGTGCCAGCAGTTCTTCTAGGGGAGGGGAAAAACTGTTTTTT	CASSSSRGGEKLFF
TRBJ1-1	-	TRBV6-1	TRBD1	TGTGCCAGCAGTGGGGACAGGGAGAGGAACACTGAAGCTTTCTTT	CASSGDRERNTEAFF
TRBJ1-5	many	TRBV5-1	-	TGCGCCAGCAGCCCGATAGGCAATCAGCCCCAGCATTTT	CASSPIGNQPQHF
TRBJ2-2	many	TRBV20-1	-	TGCAGTGCCGGTGGTCGAACCGGGGAGCTGTTTTTT	CSAGGRTGELFF
TRBJ1-6	many	TRBV20-1	TRBD1	TGCAGTGCTAGCAGGGGGCAAAGGGATTCACCCCTCCACTTT	CSASRGQRDSPLHF
TRBJ2-5	-	TRBV21-1	-	TGTGCCAGCAGCAAAGCGCGGCAGACACAAGAGACCCAGTACTTC	CASSKARQTQETQYF
TRBJ2-1	few	TRBV7-9	TRBD2	TGTGCCAGCAGCCCTCGAGTAGCGGGAGGTTATGAGCAGTTCTTC	CASSPRVAGGYEQFF
TRBJ2-1	-	TRBV10-3	TRBD2	TGTGCCATCAGTGATTTGAGCGGGAGGGCCGGGAGGAATGAGCAGTTCTTC	CAISDLSGRAGRNEQFF
TRBJ1-1	-	TRBV2	-	TGTGCCAGCAGTACCCTACAGGGAGCTGAAGCTTTCTTT	CASSTLQGAEAFF
TRBJ2-5	many	TRBV12-3/TRBV12-4	TRBD2	TGTGCCAGCAGTGCCCGGGAGGACTCCCCGAGGGCGACCCAGTACTTC	CASSAREDSPRATQYF
TRBJ2-2	many	TRBV29-1	TRBD2	TGCAGCGGCTACGGGGGGGAGAACACCGGGGAGCTGTTTTTT	CSGYGGENTGELFF
TRBJ2-1	-	TRBV6-2/TRBV6-3	TRBD2	TGTGCCAGCAGGCCACCGGGACTAGCCTTTGGAAATGAGCAGTTCTTC	CASRPPGLAFGNEQFF
TRBJ2-5	few	TRBV12-3/TRBV12-4	TRBD1	TGTGCCAGCAGCCGCCGACAGGGAACCTCAGAGACCCAGTACTTC	CASSRRQGTSETQYF
TRBJ2-5	-	TRBV6-2/TRBV6-3	-	TGTGCCAGCAGTTACGCGGCAGGGGGCATGGGACTAGCTGACCAAGAGACCCAGTACTTC	CASSYAAGGMGLADQETQYF
TRBJ2-6	few	TRBV12-3/TRBV12-4	-	TGTGCCAGCTGGGGCGGCCGGGGCTCTGGGGCCAACGTCCTGACTTTC	CASWGGRGSGANVLTF
TRBJ2-5	many	TRBV6-2/TRBV6-3	-	TGTGCCAGCAGTTATAACCCCCACGGGGAGACCCAGTACTTC	CASSYNPHGETQYF
TRBJ2-1	many	TRBV12-3/TRBV12-4	-	TGTGCCAGCAGTCCCATGGGAAGGGGCAATGAGCAGTTCTTC	CASSPMGRGNEQFF
TRBJ2-2	few	TRBV4-3	TRBD1	TGCGCCAGCAGCCAATGGGACAGGGGAGGCACCGGGGAGCTGTTTTTT	CASSQWDRGGTGELFF
TRBJ1-2	-	TRBV6-1	-	TGTGCCAGCAGCCACCTATTCTCGAGGCCTGACACTAACTATGGCTACACCTTC	CASSHLFSRPDTNYGYTF
TRBJ1-5	-	TRBV20-1	-	TGCAGTGCAACGGACACCGTCCTCCGCAATCAGCCCCAGCATTTT	CSATDTVLRNQPQHF